This is a list of T cell receptor beta chains from one sample in a study of early T cells in non-severe SARS-CoV-2 infection. TCRdb processed the 5' RACE reads anew with MiXCR; each CDR3 protein has one entry. Altogether about 67,000 distinct CDR3 sequences are present, over 8% being singletons, with the ten largest covering 15% to 18%. This specimen consisted of whole blood, obtained at baseline. These receptors originate from an adult who was a healthcare worker with PCR-confirmed SARS-CoV-2 infection or an uninfected control (not recorded which). CDR3s leave out the opening cysteine and the closing phenylalanine or tryptophan.

v_gene: TRBV7-9
CDR3aa: ASSSDRNEQY

v_gene: TRBV27
CDR3aa: ASSSRGQLTGNTIY

v_gene: TRBV7-6
CDR3aa: ASSLALRETQY

v_gene: TRBV18
CDR3aa: ASSLLDGIEAF

v_gene: TRBV7-9
CDR3aa: ASSLERARGANVLT

v_gene: TRBV14
CDR3aa: ASSLRGGQMNTEAF

v_gene: TRBV7-2
CDR3aa: ASSLGLGEQF

v_gene: TRBV5-1
CDR3aa: ASSLTPRTGVDTEAF

v_gene: TRBV19
CDR3aa: ASSIDQANTGELF

v_gene: TRBV2
CDR3aa: ASSSFGGEQY

v_gene: TRBV14
CDR3aa: ASSQDRPRRSNEQF

v_gene: TRBV6-5
CDR3aa: ASSPAPGPPLH

v_gene: TRBV29-1
CDR3aa: SVRGGPNTDTQY

v_gene: TRBV28
CDR3aa: ASSLSVNEQF

v_gene: TRBV12-3/TRBV12-4
CDR3aa: ASFAGSSGANVLT

v_gene: TRBV28
CDR3aa: ASSLPGRTSTDTQY

v_gene: TRBV4-2
CDR3aa: ASSPWSGKDGYT

v_gene: TRBV28
CDR3aa: ASSLGQLNTEAF

v_gene: TRBV20-1
CDR3aa: SARRGLGSNEQF

v_gene: TRBV12-3/TRBV12-4
CDR3aa: ASSFWPNQPQH

v_gene: TRBV2
CDR3aa: ASSVVDYGYT

v_gene: TRBV7-7
CDR3aa: ASSFIPSGTPNTGELF

v_gene: TRBV4-1
CDR3aa: ASSQWTQGNEQF

v_gene: TRBV6-5
CDR3aa: ASSLGHPGPATNEKLF

v_gene: TRBV6-5
CDR3aa: ASSYSRGTYEQY

v_gene: TRBV7-6
CDR3aa: ASLATTSRKETQY

v_gene: TRBV6-1
CDR3aa: ASSTSTRVGTEAF

v_gene: TRBV19
CDR3aa: ASSPETLTYEQY

v_gene: TRBV19
CDR3aa: ASSSTDRGRYGYT

v_gene: TRBV28
CDR3aa: ASRLEDSSYNEQF

v_gene: TRBV12-5
CDR3aa: ASGLVLGQTNSYNEQF

v_gene: TRBV6-2/TRBV6-3
CDR3aa: ASSYSPAAWGEQF

v_gene: TRBV10-3
CDR3aa: AIGAGRTEAF

v_gene: TRBV12-3/TRBV12-4
CDR3aa: ASSDREVGQPQH

v_gene: TRBV4-1
CDR3aa: ASSRGAAYEQF

v_gene: TRBV29-1
CDR3aa: SAGGYSGANVLT

v_gene: TRBV6-2/TRBV6-3
CDR3aa: ASNQVTGRNGYT

v_gene: TRBV7-9
CDR3aa: ASSYSGRAMETQY

v_gene: TRBV25-1
CDR3aa: ASSGTGVTEAF

v_gene: TRBV3-1
CDR3aa: ASSQEGGIARGYNEQF

v_gene: TRBV10-2
CDR3aa: ASSEKGLPTEAF

v_gene: TRBV12-3/TRBV12-4
CDR3aa: ASSLTGGTGELF

v_gene: TRBV5-1
CDR3aa: ASSFSPHRYNEQF

v_gene: TRBV4-3
CDR3aa: ASSQVPAGGPEETQY

v_gene: TRBV19
CDR3aa: ASKQGTTDTQY

v_gene: TRBV5-4
CDR3aa: ASSRTGAQNIQY

v_gene: TRBV27
CDR3aa: ASSHRLAGEQY

v_gene: TRBV6-2/TRBV6-3
CDR3aa: ASSRYSGLNNEQF